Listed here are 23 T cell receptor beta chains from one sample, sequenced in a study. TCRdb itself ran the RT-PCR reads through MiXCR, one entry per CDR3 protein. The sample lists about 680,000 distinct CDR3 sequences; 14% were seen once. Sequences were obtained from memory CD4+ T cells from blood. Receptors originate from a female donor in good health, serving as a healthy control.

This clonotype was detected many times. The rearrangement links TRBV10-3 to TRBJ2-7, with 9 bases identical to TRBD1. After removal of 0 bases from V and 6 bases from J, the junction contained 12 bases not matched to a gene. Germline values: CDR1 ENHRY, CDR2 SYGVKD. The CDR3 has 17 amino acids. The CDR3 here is CAISESGQGQGTREQYF. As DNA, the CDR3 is TGTGCCATCAGTGAGTCGGGACAAGGACAGGGGACTCGCGAGCAGTACTTC.

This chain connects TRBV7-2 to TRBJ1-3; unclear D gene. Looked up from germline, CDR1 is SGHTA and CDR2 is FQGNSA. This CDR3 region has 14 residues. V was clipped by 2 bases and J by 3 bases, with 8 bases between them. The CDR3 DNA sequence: TGTGCCAGCAGCTTATTATCGGGTGGAAACACCATATATTTT. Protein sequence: CASSLLSGGNTIYF.

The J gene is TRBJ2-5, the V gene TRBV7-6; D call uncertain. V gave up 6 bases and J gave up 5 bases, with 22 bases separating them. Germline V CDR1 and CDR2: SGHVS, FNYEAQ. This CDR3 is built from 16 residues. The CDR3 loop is CASRAYAGPPRETQYF. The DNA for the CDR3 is TGTGCCAGCAGGGCCTACGCCGGGCCTCCTCGGGAGACCCAGTACTTC.

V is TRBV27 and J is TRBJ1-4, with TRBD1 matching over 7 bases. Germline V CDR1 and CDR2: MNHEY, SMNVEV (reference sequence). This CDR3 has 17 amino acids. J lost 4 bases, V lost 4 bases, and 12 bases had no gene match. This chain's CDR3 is CASSYRDSGGLNEKLFF. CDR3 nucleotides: TGTGCCAGCAGTTACAGGGACAGCGGGGGCCTTAATGAAAAACTGTTTTTT. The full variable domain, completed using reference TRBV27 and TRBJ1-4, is EAQVTQNPRYLITVTGKKLTVTCSQNMNHEYMSWYRQDPGLGLRQIYYSMNVEVTDKGDVPEGYKVSRKEKRNFPLILESPSPNQTSLYFCASSYRDSGGLNEKLFFGSGTQLSVL.

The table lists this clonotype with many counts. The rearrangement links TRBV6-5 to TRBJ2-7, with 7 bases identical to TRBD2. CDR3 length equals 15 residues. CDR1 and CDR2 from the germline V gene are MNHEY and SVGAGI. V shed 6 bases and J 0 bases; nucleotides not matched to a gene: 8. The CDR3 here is CASRSLAPSSYEQYF. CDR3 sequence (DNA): TGTGCCAGCAGATCACTAGCGCCAAGCTCCTACGAGCAGTACTTC.

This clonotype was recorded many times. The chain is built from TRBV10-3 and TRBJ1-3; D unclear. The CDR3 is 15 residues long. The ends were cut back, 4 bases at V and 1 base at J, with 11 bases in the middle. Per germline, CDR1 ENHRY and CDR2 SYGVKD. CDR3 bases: TGTGCCATCAGTGTGTGGGGATTTTCTGGAAACACCATATATTTT. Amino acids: CAISVWGFSGNTIYF.

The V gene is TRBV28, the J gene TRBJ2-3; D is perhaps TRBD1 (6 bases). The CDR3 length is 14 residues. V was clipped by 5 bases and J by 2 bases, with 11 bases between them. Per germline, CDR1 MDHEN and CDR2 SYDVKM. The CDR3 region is CASSLRGNTDTQYF. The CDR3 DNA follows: TGTGCCAGCAGTCTCAGGGGCAACACAGATACGCAGTATTTT.

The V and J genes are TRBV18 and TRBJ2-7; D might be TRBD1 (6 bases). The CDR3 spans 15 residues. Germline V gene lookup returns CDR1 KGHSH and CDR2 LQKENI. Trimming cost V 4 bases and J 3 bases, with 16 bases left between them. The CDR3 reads CASSQAQGRGYEQYF. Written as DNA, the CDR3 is TGTGCCAGCTCACAAGCGCAGGGCAGGGGCTACGAGCAGTACTTC.

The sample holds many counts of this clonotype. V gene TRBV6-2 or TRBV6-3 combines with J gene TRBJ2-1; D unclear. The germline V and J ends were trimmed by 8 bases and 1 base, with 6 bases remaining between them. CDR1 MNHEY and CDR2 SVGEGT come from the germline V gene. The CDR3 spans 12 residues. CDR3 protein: CASFGSYNEQFF. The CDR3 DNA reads TGTGCCAGCTTTGGTTCCTACAATGAGCAGTTCTTC.

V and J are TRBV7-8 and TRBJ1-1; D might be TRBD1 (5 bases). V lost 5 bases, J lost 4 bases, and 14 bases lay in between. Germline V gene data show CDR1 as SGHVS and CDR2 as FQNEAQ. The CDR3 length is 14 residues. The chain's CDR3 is CASSTGGSITEAFF. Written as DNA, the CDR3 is TGTGCCAGCAGCACCGGGGGTTCGATCACTGAAGCTTTCTTT.

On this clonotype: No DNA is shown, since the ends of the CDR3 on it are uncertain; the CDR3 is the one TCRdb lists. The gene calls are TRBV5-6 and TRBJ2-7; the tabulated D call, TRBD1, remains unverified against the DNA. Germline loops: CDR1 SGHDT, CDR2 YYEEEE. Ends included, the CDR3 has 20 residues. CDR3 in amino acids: CASSFYICSATGQGDNEQYF.

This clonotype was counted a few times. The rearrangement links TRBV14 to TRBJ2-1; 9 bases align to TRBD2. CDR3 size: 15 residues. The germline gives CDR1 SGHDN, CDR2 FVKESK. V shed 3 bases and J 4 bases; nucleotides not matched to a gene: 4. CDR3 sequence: CASSQGTSWYNEQFF. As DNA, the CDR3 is TGTGCCAGCAGCCAGGGGACTAGCTGGTACAATGAGCAGTTCTTC.

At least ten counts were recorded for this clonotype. The CDR3 nucleotides are TGCAGTGCTAGAGATCTTGCGACTATCTACGAGCAGTACTTC. This codes for CSARDLATIYEQYF. The J gene is TRBJ2-7, the V gene TRBV20-1, with D perhaps TRBD2 (5 bases). The CDR3 loop spans 14 amino acids. Trimming removed 0 bases at V and 3 bases at J, with 12 bases between. CDR1 and CDR2 (germline): DFQATT, SNEGSKA (reference sequence).

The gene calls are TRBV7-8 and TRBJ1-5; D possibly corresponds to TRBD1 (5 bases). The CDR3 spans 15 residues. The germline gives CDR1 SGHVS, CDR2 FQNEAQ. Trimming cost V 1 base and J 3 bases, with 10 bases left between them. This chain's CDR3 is CASSLGRGVNQPQHF. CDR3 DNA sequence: TGTGCCAGCAGCTTAGGAAGGGGAGTCAATCAGCCCCAGCATTTT.

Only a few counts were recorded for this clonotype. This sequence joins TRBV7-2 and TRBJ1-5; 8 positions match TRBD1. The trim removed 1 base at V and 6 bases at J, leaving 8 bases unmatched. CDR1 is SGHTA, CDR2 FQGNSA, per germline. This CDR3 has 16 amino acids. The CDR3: CASSLVAGGFIQPQHF. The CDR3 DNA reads TGTGCCAGCAGCTTAGTGGCAGGGGGCTTCATTCAGCCCCAGCATTTT.

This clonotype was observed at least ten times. The CDR3 DNA follows: TGCGCCAGCAGCCAAGAGCCACTAGCGGGGACCCAGTACTTC. Translation gives CASSQEPLAGTQYF. This sequence joins TRBV4-3 and TRBJ2-5; 9 positions match TRBD2. From germline, CDR1 is LGHNA and CDR2 YSLEER. The length of the CDR3 is 14 residues. The J segment lost 7 bases and the V segment lost 0 bases, leaving 3 bases of the junction unmatched.

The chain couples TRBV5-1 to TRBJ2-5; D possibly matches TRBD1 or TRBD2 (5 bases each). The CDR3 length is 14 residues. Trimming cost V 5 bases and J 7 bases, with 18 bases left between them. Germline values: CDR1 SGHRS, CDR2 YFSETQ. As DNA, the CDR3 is TGCGCCAGCAGTCCAGGGACGGCCGTCTCGACCCAGTACTTC. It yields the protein CASSPGTAVSTQYF.

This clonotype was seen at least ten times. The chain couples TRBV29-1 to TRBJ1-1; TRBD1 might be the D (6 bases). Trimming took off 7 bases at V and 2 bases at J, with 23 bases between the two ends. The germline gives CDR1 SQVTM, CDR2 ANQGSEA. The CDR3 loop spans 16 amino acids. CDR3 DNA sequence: TGCAGCGCCCCGGAGCGGGGGGCCGGGCTCAACACTGAAGCTTTCTTT. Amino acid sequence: CSAPERGAGLNTEAFF.

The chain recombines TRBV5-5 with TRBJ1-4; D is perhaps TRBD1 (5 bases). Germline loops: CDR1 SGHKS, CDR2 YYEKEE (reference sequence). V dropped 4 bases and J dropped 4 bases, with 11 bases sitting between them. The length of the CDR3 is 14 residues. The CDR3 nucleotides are TGTGCCAGCAGCCCCGGGGGTGGTAATGAAAAACTGTTTTTT. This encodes CASSPGGGNEKLFF.

CDR3 in amino acids: CSANTREAGSYNEQFF. The CDR3 DNA sequence: TGCAGTGCTAATACTAGAGAAGCGGGCTCCTACAATGAGCAGTTCTTC. The V and J genes are TRBV20-1 and TRBJ2-1; possible D gene TRBD2, 6 bases. In germline, CDR1 is DFQATT, CDR2 SNEGSKA (reference sequence). The CDR3 covers 16 residues. The V and J ends lost 4 bases and 0 bases respectively, with 16 bases between them.

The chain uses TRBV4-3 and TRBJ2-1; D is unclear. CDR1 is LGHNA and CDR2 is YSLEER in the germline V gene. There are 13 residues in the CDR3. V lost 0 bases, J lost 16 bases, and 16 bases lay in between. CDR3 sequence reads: CASSQDGVPLLFF. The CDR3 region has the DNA TGCGCCAGCAGCCAAGATGGAGTACCCCTATTATTCTTC.

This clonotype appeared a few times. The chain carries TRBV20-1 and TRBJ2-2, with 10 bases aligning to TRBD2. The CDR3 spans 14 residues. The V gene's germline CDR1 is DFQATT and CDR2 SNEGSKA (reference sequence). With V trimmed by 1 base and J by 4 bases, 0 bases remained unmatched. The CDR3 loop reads CSARASGGTGELFF. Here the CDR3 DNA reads TGCAGTGCTAGAGCTAGCGGGGGCACCGGGGAGCTGTTTTTT.

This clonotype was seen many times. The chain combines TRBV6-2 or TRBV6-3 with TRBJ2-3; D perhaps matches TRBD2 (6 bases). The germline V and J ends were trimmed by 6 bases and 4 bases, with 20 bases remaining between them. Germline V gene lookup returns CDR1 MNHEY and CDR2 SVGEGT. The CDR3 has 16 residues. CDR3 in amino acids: CASSNERASASDTQYF. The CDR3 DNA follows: TGTGCCAGCAGCAACGAACGAGCTAGCGCGTCAGATACGCAGTATTTT.